Below, 4 T cell receptor beta chains from the same sample are listed, as sequenced in a study of cytomegalovirus exposure and HLA in healthy donors. The study ran its PCR with 60 Vbeta and 13 Jbeta primers. Some clones are missing from TCRdb's copy, which holds only in-frame ones; the method was immunoSEQ multiplex PCR. The sample lists about 130,000 clones, roughly 85% occurring once. Sequenced: PBMCs. These receptors all come from a man aged 18 to 30 in good health and CMV-seropositive.

The chain couples TRBV4-2 to TRBJ2-3; D is unresolved. The CDR3 is 18 amino acids. The V gene lost 0 bases and the J gene lost 7 bases, with 23 bases spanning the gap. The germline V gene encodes CDR1 LGHNA and CDR2 YNFKEQ. This CDR3 is CASSQESAASPDAYTQYF. For the CDR3, the DNA is TGTGCCAGCAGCCAAGAGTCAGCAGCGAGTCCCGACGCATATACGCAGTATTTT.

The J gene is TRBJ1-6, the V gene TRBV9, with TRBD1 matching 7 bases. The CDR3 is made up of 14 amino acids. Losses at the gene ends were 0 bases for V and 6 bases for J; bases not matched to a gene: 0. Looked up from germline, CDR1 is SGDLS and CDR2 is YYNGEE. The CDR3 region is CASSVGQGNSPLHF. The CDR3 DNA reads as TGTGCCAGCAGCGTAGGACAGGGTAATTCACCCCTCCACTTT.

As DNA, the CDR3 is TGCGCCAGCAGCCAAGGGAGAGGAGACCGCAATCAGCCCCAGCATTTT. Its translation is CASSQGRGDRNQPQHF. This rearrangement joins TRBV4-1 to TRBJ1-5; D remains ambiguous. CDR1 and CDR2 from the germline V gene are MGHRA and YSYEKL. The germline V and J ends were trimmed by 1 base and 2 bases, with 12 bases remaining between them. This CDR3 region has 16 residues.

V and J are TRBV30 and TRBJ1-5; 7 positions match TRBD1. J was trimmed by 2 bases and V by 1 base; bases with no gene match: 5. The CDR3 contains 15 residues. The germline gives CDR1 GTSNPN, CDR2 SVGIG (reference sequence). The CDR3 DNA reads as TGTGCCTGGAGTGAAGGCGGGACAGGCAATCAGCCCCAGCATTTT. Encoded protein: CAWSEGGTGNQPQHF.